This T cell receptor (beta chain) appears in the sequencing data of a study of Tregs in tolerant kidney transplant recipients. Notes on the study in general: Biological reproducibility was not directly addressed, but technical replication error appeared minimal. The small number of patients limits these findings pending further validation.

Sequenced by immunoSEQ multiplex PCR; TCRdb stores in-frame clones only, minus some. The table shows around 120,000 clones, with roughly 92% occurring only once. This clone has only one observation. Antigen specificity is unknown. Unstimulated regulatory T cells (CD4+CD25+CD127-), CD4+CD25- non-regulatory cells, CD4 and CD8 cells were FACS-sorted from thawed PBMCs. The V gene's germline CDR1 is SGDLS and CDR2 YYNGEE. CDR3 length equals 16 residues. J was trimmed by 4 bases and V by 4 bases; bases with no gene match: 7. The source of this sequence is a human donor in good health. Material: CD4+ T cells from blood. This chain connects TRBV9 to TRBJ2-1, with TRBD2 identical over 11 bases. The CDR3: CASSPRLAGSYNEQFF. Here the CDR3 DNA reads TGTGCCAGCAGCCCCCGACTAGCGGGGAGTTACAATGAGCAGTTCTTC.